The next 14 T cell receptor beta chains were all read from a single sample in a study of beta chain features in type 1 diabetes. The entirety of the isolated RNA underwent reverse transcription, so expressed TCRB transcripts were sequenced. Assay used: immunoSEQ multiplex PCR; TCRdb lists only in-frame clones, some missing. Of a few hundred thousand clones in the sample, around 9.9% are singletons; the top ten hold approximately 0.015%. Their antigens are not known. Study-wide results and caveats: Shorter TCRB CDR3s, moderately but significantly so, were found in Type 1 diabetes patients in all four CD4+ subsets.

The sequenced sample consisted of naive CD4+ T cells from blood. The receptors shown here come from a man in his thirties or forties with type 1 diabetes.

The CDR3 reads CASKPQGRSSETQYF. CDR3 DNA sequence: TGTGCCAGTAAACCCCAGGGGCGATCCTCCGAGACCCAGTACTTC. This chain joins TRBV2 and TRBJ2-5; TRBD1 might be the D (6 bases). V was pared by 9 bases and J by 5 bases, with 22 bases between. Germline V gives CDR1 SNHLY, CDR2 FYNNEI. The CDR3 totals 15 residues.

The rearrangement links TRBV2 to TRBJ1-2, with 12 nucleotides matching TRBD1. Per germline, CDR1 SNHLY and CDR2 FYNNEI. CDR3 size: 15 residues. The V and J ends lost 7 bases and 5 bases, in that order; junction bases with no gene match: 8. CDR3 DNA: TGTGCCAGCATCGACCGGGACAGGGGGCGTTATGGCTACACCTTC. This codes for CASIDRDRGRYGYTF.

In DNA form, the CDR3 reads TGTGCCAGCACCTCAGCCGGGGGAGGGCCCTACGAGCAGTACTTC. This codes for CASTSAGGGPYEQYF. The chain links TRBV28 to TRBJ2-7; the match to TRBD2 covers 7 bases. Germline lookup yields CDR1 MDHEN and CDR2 SYDVKM. The CDR3 loop spans 15 amino acids. V trimming: 7 bases; J trimming: 2 bases; junction bases outside the gene matches: 11.

This clone was counted a few times. The chain uses TRBV28 and TRBJ2-2; possible D gene TRBD1, 6 bases. This CDR3 spans 14 amino acids. Trimming stripped 1 base from V and 5 bases from J, with 8 bases between. From germline, CDR1 is MDHEN and CDR2 SYDVKM. The CDR3 nucleotides read TGTGCCAGCAGTTTATCAGGGGAGACCGGGGAGCTGTTTTTT. It codes for CASSLSGETGELFF. Full variable domain (missing parts from reference TRBV28 and TRBJ2-2): DVKVTQSSRYLVKRTGEKVFLECVQDMDHENMFWYRQDPGLGLRLIYFSYDVKMKEKGDIPEGYSVSREKKERFSLILESASTNQTSMYLCASSLSGETGELFFGEGSRLTVL.

There are a few counts of this clone. The gene calls are TRBV19 and TRBJ1-3; D might be TRBD1 (6 bases). Germline V gene data show CDR1 as LNHDA and CDR2 as SQIVND (reference sequence). V was clipped by 5 bases and J by 3 bases, with 11 bases between them. The CDR3 covers 14 residues. The CDR3 sequence: CASSPRGDGNTIYF. CDR3 in DNA: TGTGCCAGTAGTCCCAGGGGAGATGGAAACACCATATATTTT.

The chain recombines TRBV6-5 with TRBJ1-6, with D perhaps TRBD1 (6 bases). The CDR3 is 15 residues long. V shed 5 bases and J shed 8 bases, with 16 bases lying between them. Germline assignment: CDR1 MNHEY and CDR2 SVGAGI. The CDR3 nucleotides read TGTGCCAGCAGTCCCCGGGGACACGGTTATTCACCCCTCCACTTT. Translation: CASSPRGHGYSPLHF.

J is TRBJ2-3 and V is TRBV5-1; 10 positions match TRBD1. V shed 1 base and J 4 bases; nucleotides not matched to a gene: 3. The CDR3 contains 15 residues. The germline V gene has CDR1 SGHRS and CDR2 YFSETQ. CDR3 coding DNA: TGCGCCAGCAGCTTGAATGGACAGGGGGCAGATACGCAGTATTTT. This codes for CASSLNGQGADTQYF.

The chain has TRBV4-1 and TRBJ1-4; weak D call: TRBD1 (5 bases). Germline CDR1 MGHRA, CDR2 YSYEKL. V lost 2 bases and J lost 0, with 13 bases in between. This CDR3 spans 17 amino acids. The CDR3 region is CASSQRGGRTTNEKLFF. In nucleotides, the CDR3 is TGCGCCAGCAGCCAACGGGGGGGGAGAACAACTAATGAAAAACTGTTTTTT.

There are a few counts of this clone. V gene TRBV29-1 combines with J gene TRBJ2-5; D uncertain. Per germline, CDR1 SQVTM and CDR2 ANQGSEA. This CDR3 spans 13 amino acids. Trimming removed 5 bases at V and 1 base at J, with 11 bases between. CDR3 in DNA: TGCAGCGTTAGTCCCAGCGTCCAAGAGACCCAGTACTTC. It specifies CSVSPSVQETQYF.

J is TRBJ2-2 and V is TRBV15; D call uncertain. The V end was cut by 2 bases, the J end by 0 bases, with 4 bases between. From germline, CDR1 is LNHNV and CDR2 YYDKDF (reference sequence). The CDR3 length is 14 residues. The CDR3 is CATSRQTNTGELFF. For the CDR3, the DNA is TGTGCCACCAGCAGACAGACGAACACCGGGGAGCTGTTTTTT.

This clone came up a few times. CDR3: CASSSLYGLDKDTQYF. CDR3 in DNA: TGTGCCAGCAGCTCCCTTTACGGACTAGATAAGGATACGCAGTATTTT. V is TRBV7-2 and J is TRBJ2-3; 7 nucleotides align to TRBD2. The CDR3 runs 16 residues. Per germline, CDR1 SGHTA and CDR2 FQGNSA. After removal of 4 bases from V and 6 bases from J, the junction contained 13 bases not matched to a gene.

The V call is TRBV6-6, the J call TRBJ1-1; possible D gene TRBD1, 5 bases. CDR1 and CDR2 from the germline V gene are MNHNY and SVGAGI (reference sequence). The length of the CDR3 is 13 residues. V was trimmed by 8 bases and J by 6 bases, leaving 16 bases between them. In DNA form, the CDR3 reads TGTGCCAGCCCTGGACGGCCGGGGGCTGAAGCTTTCTTT. Its translation: CASPGRPGAEAFF.

V and J are TRBV19 and TRBJ1-2; TRBD1 matches 9 bases. Losses at the gene ends were 8 bases for V and 3 bases for J; bases not matched to a gene: 7. Per germline, CDR1 LNHDA and CDR2 SQIVND (reference sequence). There are 14 residues in the CDR3. CDR3 protein: CASFTGGADYGYTF. CDR3 DNA sequence: TGTGCCAGTTTTACAGGGGGCGCGGACTATGGCTACACCTTC.

This chain uses TRBV19 with TRBJ2-6; a possible D gene is TRBD1 (5 bases). V dropped 4 bases and J dropped 0 bases, with 16 bases sitting between them. Per germline, CDR1 LNHDA and CDR2 SQIVND (reference sequence). The length of the CDR3 is 18 residues. For the CDR3, the DNA is TGTGCCAGTAGTAAGCCTCAGGGCCCTCGCTCTGGGGCCAACGTCCTGACTTTC. Translating gives CASSKPQGPRSGANVLTF.